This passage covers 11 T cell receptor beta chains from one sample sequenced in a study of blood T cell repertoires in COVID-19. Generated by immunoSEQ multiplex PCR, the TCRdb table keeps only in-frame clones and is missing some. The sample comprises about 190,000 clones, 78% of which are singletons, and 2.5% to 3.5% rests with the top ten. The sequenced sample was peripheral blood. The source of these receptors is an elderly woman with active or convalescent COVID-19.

This chain's CDR3 is CAIRPDTGNTIYF. CDR3 in DNA: TGTGCCATCAGACCAGATACTGGAAACACCATATATTTT. The gene calls are TRBV10-3 and TRBJ1-3; D is uncertain. Germline-derived CDR1 and CDR2 are ENHRY and SYGVKD. Trimming left V 6 bases short and J 2 bases short, with 8 bases between. This CDR3 spans 13 amino acids.

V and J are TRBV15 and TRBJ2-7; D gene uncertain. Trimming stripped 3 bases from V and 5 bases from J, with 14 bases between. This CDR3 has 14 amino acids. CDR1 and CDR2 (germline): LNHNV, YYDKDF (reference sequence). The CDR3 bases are TGTGCCACCAGCAGTTCCTTACAGAAAAACGAGCAGTACTTC. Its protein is CATSSSLQKNEQYF.

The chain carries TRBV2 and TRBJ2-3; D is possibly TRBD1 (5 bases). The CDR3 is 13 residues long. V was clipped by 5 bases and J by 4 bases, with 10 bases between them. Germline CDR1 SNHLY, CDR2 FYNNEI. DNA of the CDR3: TGTGCCAGCAGTCCTCAGGGCCCAGATACGCAGTATTTT. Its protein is CASSPQGPDTQYF.

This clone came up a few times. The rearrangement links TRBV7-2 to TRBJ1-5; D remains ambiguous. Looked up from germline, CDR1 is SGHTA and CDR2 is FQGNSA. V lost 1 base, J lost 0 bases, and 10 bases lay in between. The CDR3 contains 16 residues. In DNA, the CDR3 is TGTGCCAGCAGCTTAGACACGGGATCTAGCAATCAGCCCCAGCATTTT. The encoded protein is CASSLDTGSSNQPQHF.

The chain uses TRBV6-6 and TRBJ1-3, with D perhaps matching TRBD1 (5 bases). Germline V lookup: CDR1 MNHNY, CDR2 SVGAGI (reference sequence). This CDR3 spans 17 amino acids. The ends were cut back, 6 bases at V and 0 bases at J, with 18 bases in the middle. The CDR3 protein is CASSRYRQTLSGNTIYF. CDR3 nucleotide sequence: TGTGCCAGCAGCCGATACAGACAGACGCTCTCTGGAAACACCATATATTTT.

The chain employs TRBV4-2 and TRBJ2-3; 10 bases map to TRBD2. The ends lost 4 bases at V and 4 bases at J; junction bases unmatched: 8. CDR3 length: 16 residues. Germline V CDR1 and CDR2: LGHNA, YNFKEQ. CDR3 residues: CASSLLAGGLSDTQYF. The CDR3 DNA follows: TGTGCCAGCAGCCTCTTAGCGGGGGGATTATCAGATACGCAGTATTTT.

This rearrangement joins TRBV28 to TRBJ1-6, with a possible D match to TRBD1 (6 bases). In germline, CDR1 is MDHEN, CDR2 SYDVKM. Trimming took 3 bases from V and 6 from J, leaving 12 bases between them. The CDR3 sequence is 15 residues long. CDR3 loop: CASSFSGVVNSPLHF. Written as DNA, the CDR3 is TGTGCCAGCAGTTTTTCAGGGGTAGTTAATTCACCCCTCCACTTT.

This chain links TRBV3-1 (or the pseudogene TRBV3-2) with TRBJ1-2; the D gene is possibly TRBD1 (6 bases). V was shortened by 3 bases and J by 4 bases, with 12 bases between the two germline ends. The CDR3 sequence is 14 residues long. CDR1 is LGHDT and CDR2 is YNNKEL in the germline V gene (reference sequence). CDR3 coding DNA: TGTGCCAGCAGCCAGGCTGGACAGAGCTATGGCTACACCTTC. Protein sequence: CASSQAGQSYGYTF.

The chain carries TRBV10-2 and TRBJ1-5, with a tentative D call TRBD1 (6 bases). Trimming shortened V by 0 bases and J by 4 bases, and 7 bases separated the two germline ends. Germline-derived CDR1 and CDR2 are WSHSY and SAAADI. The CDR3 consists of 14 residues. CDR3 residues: CASSESGGNQPQHF. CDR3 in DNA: TGCGCCAGCAGTGAGTCAGGGGGTAATCAGCCCCAGCATTTT.

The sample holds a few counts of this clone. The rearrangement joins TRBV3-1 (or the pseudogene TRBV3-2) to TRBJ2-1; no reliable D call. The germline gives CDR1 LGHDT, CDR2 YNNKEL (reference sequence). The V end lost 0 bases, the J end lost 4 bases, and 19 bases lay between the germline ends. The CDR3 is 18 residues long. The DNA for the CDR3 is TGTGCCAGCAGCCAAGATCAACCGAGAGAGCACTGGTACAATGAGCAGTTCTTC. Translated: CASSQDQPREHWYNEQFF.

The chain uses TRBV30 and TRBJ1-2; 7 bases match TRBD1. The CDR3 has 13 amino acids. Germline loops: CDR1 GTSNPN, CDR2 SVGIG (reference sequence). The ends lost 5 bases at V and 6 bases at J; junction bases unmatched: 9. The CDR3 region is CAWQGTDSDGYTF. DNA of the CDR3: TGTGCCTGGCAAGGGACAGATAGCGATGGCTACACCTTC.